This T cell receptor (beta chain) was sequenced in a study of identical twins. Germline V gene lookup returns CDR1 MNHNS and CDR2 SASEGT. This CDR3 has 18 residues. The V gene end was trimmed by 7 bases and the J gene end by 4 bases; junction bases not matched to a gene: 21. A single record per CDR3 protein comes from TCRdb applying MiXCR to the 5' RACE reads. The data contain roughly 720,000 distinct CDR3 sequences, roughly 18% of them singletons. These data were also filed under a second study, of T cells expressing NK-cell markers.

V usage is TRBV6-1 and J usage is TRBJ2-7; 8 bases match TRBD2. Sequenced: PBMCs. The TCR was taken from a woman between 18 and 29 years old in good health. CDR3: CASTGLVGERERFYEQYF. CDR3 DNA sequence: TGTGCCAGCACGGGCCTAGTGGGGGAGCGGGAGAGGTTTTACGAGCAGTACTTC.